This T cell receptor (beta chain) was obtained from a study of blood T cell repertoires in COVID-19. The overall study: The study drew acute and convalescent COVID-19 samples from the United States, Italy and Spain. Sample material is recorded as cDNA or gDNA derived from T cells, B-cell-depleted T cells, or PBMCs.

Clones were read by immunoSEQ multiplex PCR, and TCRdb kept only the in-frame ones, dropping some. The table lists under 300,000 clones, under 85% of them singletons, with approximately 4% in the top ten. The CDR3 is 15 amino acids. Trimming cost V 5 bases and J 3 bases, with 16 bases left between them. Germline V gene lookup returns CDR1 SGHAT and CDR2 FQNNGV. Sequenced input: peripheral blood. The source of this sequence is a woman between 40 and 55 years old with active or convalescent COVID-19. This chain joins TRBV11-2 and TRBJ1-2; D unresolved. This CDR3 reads CASSRLRMNDYGYTF. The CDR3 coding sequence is TGTGCCAGCAGCCGCCTGCGGATGAACGACTATGGCTACACCTTC.